Below, one T cell receptor beta chain is given with its context. Sequenced by immunoSEQ multiplex PCR; TCRdb stores in-frame clones only, minus some. This table holds approximately 170,000 clones, approximately 84% found once. Germline values: CDR1 KGHSY, CDR2 FQNENV. This CDR3 spans 16 amino acids. Germline trimming cut 6 bases from V and 4 bases from J; bases unmatched to any gene: 8. This record belongs to a study of blood T cell repertoires in COVID-19. Everyone who took part was roughly 18 to 90 years old, and they came from fewer than 25 US areas. Participant-given clinical history determined each cohort assignment.

Sequencing input: PBMCs or T cells enriched from blood (not recorded which). The V and J genes are TRBV16 and TRBJ2-7; 14 bases map to TRBD2. The receptor comes from a woman aged 25 to 39 who had recovered from COVID-19. The CDR3 spells CASSPGLAGGSYEQYF. The CDR3 coding sequence is TGTGCCAGCAGTCCTGGACTAGCGGGAGGTTCTTACGAGCAGTACTTC.